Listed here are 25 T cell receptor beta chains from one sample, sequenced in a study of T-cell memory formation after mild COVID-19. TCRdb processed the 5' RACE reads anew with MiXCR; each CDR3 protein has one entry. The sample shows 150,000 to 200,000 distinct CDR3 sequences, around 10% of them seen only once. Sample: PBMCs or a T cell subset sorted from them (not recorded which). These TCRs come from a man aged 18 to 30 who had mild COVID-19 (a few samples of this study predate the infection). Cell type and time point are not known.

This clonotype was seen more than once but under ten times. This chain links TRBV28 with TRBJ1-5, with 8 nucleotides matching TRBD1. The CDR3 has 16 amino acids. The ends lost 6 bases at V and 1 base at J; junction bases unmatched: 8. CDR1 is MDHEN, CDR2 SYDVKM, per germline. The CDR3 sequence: CASSRGQGASNQPQHF. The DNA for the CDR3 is TGTGCCAGCAGCCGAGGACAGGGCGCCAGCAATCAGCCCCAGCATTTT.

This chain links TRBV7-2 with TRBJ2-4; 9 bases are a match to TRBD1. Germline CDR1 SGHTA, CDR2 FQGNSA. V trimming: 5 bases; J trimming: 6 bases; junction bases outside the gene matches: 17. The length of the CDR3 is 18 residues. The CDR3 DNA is TGTGCCAGCAGCCTTACACCATTAGACAGGGGGTTTGGAAACATTCAGTACTTC. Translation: CASSLTPLDRGFGNIQYF.

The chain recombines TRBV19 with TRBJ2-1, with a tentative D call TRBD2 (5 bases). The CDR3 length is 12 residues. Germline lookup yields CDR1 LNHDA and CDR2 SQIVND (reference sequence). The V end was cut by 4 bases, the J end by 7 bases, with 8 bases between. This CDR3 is CASSTRRNEQFF. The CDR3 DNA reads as TGTGCCAGTAGTACTCGGAGGAATGAGCAGTTCTTC.

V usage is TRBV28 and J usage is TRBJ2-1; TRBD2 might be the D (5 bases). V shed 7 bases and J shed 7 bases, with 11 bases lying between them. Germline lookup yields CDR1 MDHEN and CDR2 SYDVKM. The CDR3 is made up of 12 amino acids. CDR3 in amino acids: CASTKRGNEQFF. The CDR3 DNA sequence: TGTGCCAGCACCAAACGAGGGAATGAGCAGTTCTTC.

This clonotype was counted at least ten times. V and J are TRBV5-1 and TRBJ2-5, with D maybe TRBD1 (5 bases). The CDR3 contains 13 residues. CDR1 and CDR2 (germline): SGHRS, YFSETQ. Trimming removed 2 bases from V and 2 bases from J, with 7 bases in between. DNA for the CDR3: TGCGCCAGCAGCTTTGACAGTCAAGAGACCCAGTACTTC. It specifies CASSFDSQETQYF.

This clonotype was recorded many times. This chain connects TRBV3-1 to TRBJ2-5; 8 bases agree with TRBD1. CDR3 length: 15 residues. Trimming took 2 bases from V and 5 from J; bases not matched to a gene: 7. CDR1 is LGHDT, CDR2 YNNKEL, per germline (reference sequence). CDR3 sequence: CASSQSSGGVETQYF. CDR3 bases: TGTGCCAGCAGCCAATCCTCAGGGGGCGTGGAGACCCAGTACTTC.

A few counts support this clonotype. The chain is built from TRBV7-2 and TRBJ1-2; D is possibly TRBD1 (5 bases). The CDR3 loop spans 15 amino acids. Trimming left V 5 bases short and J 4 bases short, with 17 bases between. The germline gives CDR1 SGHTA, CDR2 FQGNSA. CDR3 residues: CASSPGGARGYGYTF. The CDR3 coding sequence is TGTGCCAGCAGCCCCGGAGGGGCGCGAGGCTATGGCTACACCTTC.

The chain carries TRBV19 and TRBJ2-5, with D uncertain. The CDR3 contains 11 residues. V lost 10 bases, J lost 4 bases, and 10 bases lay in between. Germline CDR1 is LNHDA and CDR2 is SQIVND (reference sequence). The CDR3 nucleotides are TGTGCCACCGACCAGCTAGAGACCCAGTACTTC. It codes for CATDQLETQYF.

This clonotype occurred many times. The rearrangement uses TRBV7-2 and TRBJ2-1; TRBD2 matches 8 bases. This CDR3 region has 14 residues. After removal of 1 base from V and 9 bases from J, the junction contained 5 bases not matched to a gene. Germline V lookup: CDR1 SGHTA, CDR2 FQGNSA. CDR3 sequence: CASSLGAGGSEQFF. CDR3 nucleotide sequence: TGTGCCAGCAGCTTAGGGGCGGGGGGTAGTGAGCAGTTCTTC.

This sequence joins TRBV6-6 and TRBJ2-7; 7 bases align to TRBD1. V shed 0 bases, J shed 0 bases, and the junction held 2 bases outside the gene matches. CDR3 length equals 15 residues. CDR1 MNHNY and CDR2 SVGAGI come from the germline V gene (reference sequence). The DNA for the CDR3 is TGTGCCAGCAGTTACTCAGGGGGCCTCTCCTACGAGCAGTACTTC. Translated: CASSYSGGLSYEQYF.

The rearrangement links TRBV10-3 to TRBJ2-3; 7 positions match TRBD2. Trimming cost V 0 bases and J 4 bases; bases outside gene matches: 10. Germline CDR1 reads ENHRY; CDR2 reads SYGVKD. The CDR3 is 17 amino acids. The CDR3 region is CAISESSGRGSPDTQYF. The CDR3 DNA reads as TGTGCCATCAGTGAGTCAAGTGGGCGGGGGTCGCCAGATACGCAGTATTTT.

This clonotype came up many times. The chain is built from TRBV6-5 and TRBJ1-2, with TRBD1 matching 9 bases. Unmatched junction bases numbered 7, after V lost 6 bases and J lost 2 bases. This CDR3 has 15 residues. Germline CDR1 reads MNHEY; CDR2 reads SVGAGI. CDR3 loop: CASRTLTGGNYGYTF. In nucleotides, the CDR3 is TGTGCCAGCAGAACACTGACAGGGGGAAACTATGGCTACACCTTC.

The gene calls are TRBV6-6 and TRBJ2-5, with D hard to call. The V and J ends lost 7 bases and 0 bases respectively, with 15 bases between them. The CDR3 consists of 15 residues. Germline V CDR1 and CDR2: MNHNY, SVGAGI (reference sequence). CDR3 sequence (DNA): TGTGCCAGCACCCGGTCCCACCAGTACCAAGAGACCCAGTACTTC. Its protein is CASTRSHQYQETQYF.

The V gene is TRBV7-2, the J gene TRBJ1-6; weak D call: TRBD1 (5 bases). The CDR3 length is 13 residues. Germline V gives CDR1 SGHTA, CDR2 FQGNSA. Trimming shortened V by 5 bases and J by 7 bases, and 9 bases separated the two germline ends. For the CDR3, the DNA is TGTGCCAGCAGCACAGACAGAAATTCACCCCTCCACTTT. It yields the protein CASSTDRNSPLHF.

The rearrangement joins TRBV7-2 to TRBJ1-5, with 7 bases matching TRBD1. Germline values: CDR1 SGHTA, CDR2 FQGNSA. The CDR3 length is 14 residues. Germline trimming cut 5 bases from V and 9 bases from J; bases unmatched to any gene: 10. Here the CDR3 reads CASSLEGARRPQHF. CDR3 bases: TGTGCCAGCAGCCTCGAGGGGGCGAGGCGGCCCCAGCATTTT.

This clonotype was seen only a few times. Here the CDR3 reads CATSDSTDTQYF. The CDR3 bases are TGTGCCACCAGTGATTCCACAGATACGCAGTATTTT. The chain links TRBV24-1 to TRBJ2-3; D is ambiguous. The CDR3 has 12 amino acids. V dropped 2 bases and J dropped 2 bases, with 1 base sitting between them. Germline loops: CDR1 KGHDR, CDR2 SFDVKD.

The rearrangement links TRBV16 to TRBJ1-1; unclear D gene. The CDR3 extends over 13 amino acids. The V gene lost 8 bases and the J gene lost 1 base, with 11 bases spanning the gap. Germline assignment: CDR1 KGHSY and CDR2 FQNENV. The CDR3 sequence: CASGEQTNTEAFF. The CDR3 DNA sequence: TGTGCCAGCGGAGAACAGACGAACACTGAAGCTTTCTTT.

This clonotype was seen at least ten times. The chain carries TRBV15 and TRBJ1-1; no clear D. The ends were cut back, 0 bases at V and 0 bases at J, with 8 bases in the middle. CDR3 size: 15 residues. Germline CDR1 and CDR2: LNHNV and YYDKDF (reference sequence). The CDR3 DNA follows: TGTGCCACCAGCAGAGATGCTGGGATGAACACTGAAGCTTTCTTT. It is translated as CATSRDAGMNTEAFF. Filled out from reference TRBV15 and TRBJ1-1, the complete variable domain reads DAMVIQNPRYQVTQFGKPVTLSCSQTLNHNVMYWYQQKSSQAPKLLFHYYDKDFNNEADTPDNFQSRRPNTSFCFLDIRSPGLGDTAMYLCATSRDAGMNTEAFFGQGTRLTVV.

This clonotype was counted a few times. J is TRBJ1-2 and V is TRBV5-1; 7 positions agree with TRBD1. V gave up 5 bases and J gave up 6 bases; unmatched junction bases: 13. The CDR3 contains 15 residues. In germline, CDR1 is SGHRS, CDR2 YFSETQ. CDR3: CASSSGQAEGHGYTF. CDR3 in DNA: TGCGCCAGCAGTTCCGGACAGGCGGAAGGCCATGGCTACACCTTC. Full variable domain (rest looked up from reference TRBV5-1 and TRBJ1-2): KAGVTQTPRYLIKTRGQQVTLSCSPISGHRSVSWYQQTPGQGLQFLFEYFSETQRNKGNFPGRFSGRQFSNSRSEMNVSTLELGDSALYLCASSSGQAEGHGYTFGSGTRLTVV.

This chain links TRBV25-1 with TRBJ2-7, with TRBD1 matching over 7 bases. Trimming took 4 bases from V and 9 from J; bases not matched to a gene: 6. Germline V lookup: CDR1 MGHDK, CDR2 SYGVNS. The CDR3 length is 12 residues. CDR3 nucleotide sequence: TGTGCCAGCAGTGTAGAACAGGGGCGGCAGTACTTC. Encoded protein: CASSVEQGRQYF.

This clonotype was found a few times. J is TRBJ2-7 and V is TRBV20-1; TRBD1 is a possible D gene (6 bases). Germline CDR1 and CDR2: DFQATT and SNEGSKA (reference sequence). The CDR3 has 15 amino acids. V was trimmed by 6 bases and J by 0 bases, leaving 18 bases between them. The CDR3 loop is CSASPQGLSSYEQYF. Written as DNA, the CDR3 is TGCAGTGCCAGCCCCCAGGGGCTGAGCTCCTACGAGCAGTACTTC.

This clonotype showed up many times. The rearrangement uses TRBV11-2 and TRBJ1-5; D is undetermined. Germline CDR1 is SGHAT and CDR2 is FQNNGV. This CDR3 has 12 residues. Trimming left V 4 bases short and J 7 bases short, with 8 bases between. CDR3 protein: CASSSGSQPQHF. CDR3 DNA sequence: TGTGCCAGCAGCTCTGGCTCACAGCCCCAGCATTTT.

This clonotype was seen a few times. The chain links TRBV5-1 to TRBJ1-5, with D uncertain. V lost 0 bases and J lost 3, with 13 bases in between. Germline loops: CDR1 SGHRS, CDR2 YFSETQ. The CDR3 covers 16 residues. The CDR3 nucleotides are TGCGCCAGCAGCTTGGGGACTTTAGGAGACAATCAGCCCCAGCATTTT. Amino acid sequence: CASSLGTLGDNQPQHF.

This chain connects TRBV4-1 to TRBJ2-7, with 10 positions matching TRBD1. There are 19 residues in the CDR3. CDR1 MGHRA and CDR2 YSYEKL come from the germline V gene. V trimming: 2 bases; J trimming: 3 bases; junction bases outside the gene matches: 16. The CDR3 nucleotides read TGCGCCAGCAGCCAATACCCGAACGGGGACAGGGGTCATATCTACGAGCAGTACGTC. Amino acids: CASSQYPNGDRGHIYEQYV.

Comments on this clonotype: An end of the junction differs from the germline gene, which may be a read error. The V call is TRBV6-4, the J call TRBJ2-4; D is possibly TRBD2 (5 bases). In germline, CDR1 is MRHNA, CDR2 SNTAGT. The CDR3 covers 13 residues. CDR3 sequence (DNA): TGTGCCAGCAGTGAACCGAGGGAGAACATTCACTACTTC. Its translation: CASSEPRENIHYF.